The clone carrying this T cell receptor beta chain came up many times. The antigen is not known. Germline is not matched at one junction end, which may reflect a read error. CDR1 SGHDN and CDR2 FVKESK come from the germline V gene. This CDR3 has 12 residues. The data were produced by immunoSEQ multiplex PCR, yet TCRdb's version contains in-frame clones alone and is incomplete. The top ten hold approximately 8% of the sample, which has about 180,000 clones, 88% seen once. The sample originates from a study of T cell responses to AZD1222 COVID-19 vaccine. Study observations and caveats: In a largely white British group with more females than males, clonal diversity was possibly underestimated. Epitopes outside B.1.351 and B.1.1.7 mutated regions reportedly drew nearly half of spike TCRs. Two doses of AZD1222 preceded a rise in Spike-specific TCR breadth and depth.

The TCR comes from an adult in good health. This chain joins TRBV14 and TRBJ1-4; TRBD1 matches at 7 bases. The sample consisted of peripheral blood, taken on day 0 of AZD1222 vaccination. CDR3 sequence: CASSQETGDTVF. CDR3 coding DNA: TGTGCCAGCAGCCAGGAAACAGGGGACACGGTTTTT.